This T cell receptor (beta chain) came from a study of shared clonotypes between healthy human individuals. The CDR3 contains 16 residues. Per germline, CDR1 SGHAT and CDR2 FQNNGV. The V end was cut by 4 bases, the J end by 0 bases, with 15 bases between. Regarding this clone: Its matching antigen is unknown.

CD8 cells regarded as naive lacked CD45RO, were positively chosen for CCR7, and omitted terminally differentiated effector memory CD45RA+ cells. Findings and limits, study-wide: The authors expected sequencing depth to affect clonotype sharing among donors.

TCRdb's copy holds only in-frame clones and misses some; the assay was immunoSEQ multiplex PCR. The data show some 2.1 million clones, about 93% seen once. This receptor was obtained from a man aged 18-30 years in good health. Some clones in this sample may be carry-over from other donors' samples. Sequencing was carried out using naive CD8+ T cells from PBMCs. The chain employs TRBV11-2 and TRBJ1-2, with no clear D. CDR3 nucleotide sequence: TGTGCCAGCAGCTACCTAGGACTGAAGTCTAACTATGGCTACACCTTC. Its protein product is CASSYLGLKSNYGYTF.